A single sample is the source of the 12 T cell receptor beta chains below, sequenced in a study of blood T cell repertoires in COVID-19. Data came from immunoSEQ multiplex PCR; TCRdb stores just in-frame clones and leaves some out. The repertoire holds roughly 250,000 clones, with more than 85% as singletons. The source material was peripheral blood. The receptors were sampled from a man aged 25-45 years with acute or convalescent COVID-19.

The chain carries TRBV5-1 and TRBJ1-3, with D possibly being TRBD1 (5 bases). Germline V gene lookup returns CDR1 SGHRS and CDR2 YFSETQ. Trimming cost V 0 bases and J 2 bases, with 12 bases left between them. This CDR3 is built from 16 residues. The CDR3 bases are TGCGCCAGCAGCTTGGCTGGCAGGGAAGCTGGAAACACCATATATTTT. Encoded protein: CASSLAGREAGNTIYF.

V is TRBV6-5 and J is TRBJ1-1, with TRBD1 as a possible D gene (5 bases). Germline-derived CDR1 and CDR2 are MNHEY and SVGAGI. Trimming left V 0 bases short and J 8 bases short, with 13 bases between. The CDR3 loop spans 14 amino acids. CDR3 residues: CASSYSSLGEEAFF. CDR3 nucleotides: TGTGCCAGCAGTTACTCGAGTTTAGGGGAAGAAGCTTTCTTT.

The CDR3 reads CASSLLAGGDTGELFF. The DNA for the CDR3 is TGTGCCAGCAGCCTACTAGCGGGGGGAGACACCGGGGAGCTGTTTTTT. The chain is built from TRBV7-3 and TRBJ2-2; 12 bases are shared with TRBD2. Germline trimming cut 5 bases from V and 3 bases from J; bases unmatched to any gene: 4. Germline CDR1 is SGHTA and CDR2 is FQGTGA. The CDR3 length is 16 residues.

The CDR3 nucleotides read TGTGCCAGCAGTTCCCCTGCGAGTAGTGGCTACACCTTC. Translated, it gives CASSSPASSGYTF. This chain uses TRBV28 with TRBJ1-2; D gene ambiguous. Trimming took 4 bases from V and 7 from J, leaving 13 bases between them. The CDR3 is made up of 13 amino acids. Germline V lookup: CDR1 MDHEN, CDR2 SYDVKM.

The chain has TRBV27 and TRBJ2-3, with 11 bases identical to TRBD2. This CDR3 has 15 residues. J gave up 4 bases and V 6 bases, and 6 bases lay outside the gene matches. The germline gives CDR1 MNHEY, CDR2 SMNVEV (reference sequence). The CDR3 bases are TGTGCCAGCAGGTTAGCGGGAGGGCCGGCAGATACGCAGTATTTT. This gives the protein CASRLAGGPADTQYF.

CDR3 protein: CASSLVLTVEAFF. The CDR3 DNA reads as TGTGCCAGCAGTTTAGTTTTGACGGTCGAGGCCTTCTTT. The chain combines TRBV28 with TRBJ1-1; D is ambiguous. Germline V gene lookup returns CDR1 MDHEN and CDR2 SYDVKM. Trimming took off 2 bases at V and 14 bases at J, with 18 bases between the two ends. This CDR3 has 13 amino acids.

The chain uses TRBV7-9 and TRBJ1-2; no definite D call. With 1 base removed from V and 4 bases from J, the gap between germline ends came to 7 bases. Germline V gives CDR1 SEHNR, CDR2 FQNEAQ (reference sequence). There are 13 residues in the CDR3. The CDR3 DNA reads as TGTGCCAGCAGCTTAGACACAGTCTATGGCTACACCTTC. The encoded protein is CASSLDTVYGYTF. Supplemented by reference TRBV7-9 and TRBJ1-2, the full variable domain reads DTGVSQNPRHKITKRGQNVTFRCDPISEHNRLYWYRQTLGQGPEFLTYFQNEAQLEKSRLLSDRFSAERPKGSFSTLEIQRTEQGDSAMYLCASSLDTVYGYTFGSGTRLTVV.

CDR3 bases: TGTGCCAGTAGCCTCGGGGGTACCTACAATGAGCAGTTCTTC. This translates into CASSLGGTYNEQFF. The chain combines TRBV19 with TRBJ2-1; TRBD2 might be the D (6 bases). Germline V gene sequence: CDR1 LNHDA, CDR2 SQIVND (reference sequence). V was trimmed by 6 bases and J by 2 bases, leaving 11 bases between them. CDR3 size: 14 residues.

This chain's CDR3 is CASREGRRDQPQHF. The CDR3 nucleotides are TGTGCCAGCAGAGAGGGACGGAGGGATCAGCCCCAGCATTTT. The chain joins TRBV27 to TRBJ1-5; D is possibly TRBD1 (5 bases). From germline, CDR1 is MNHEY and CDR2 SMNVEV (reference sequence). The CDR3 consists of 14 residues. V dropped 6 bases and J dropped 5 bases, with 14 bases sitting between them.

V gene TRBV6-1 combines with J gene TRBJ1-3, with a possible D match to TRBD1 (6 bases). Looked up from germline, CDR1 is MNHNS and CDR2 is SASEGT. The CDR3 runs 16 residues. Between the trimmed V and J ends, which lost 2 bases and 5 bases, there was a span of 16 bases. The CDR3 loop reads CASSEIGQSSRNTIYF. DNA of the CDR3: TGTGCCAGCAGTGAAATCGGACAGTCGAGCCGAAACACCATATATTTT.

CDR3 sequence: CASGGIFGSVSYQPQHF. CDR3 bases: TGTGCCAGTGGCGGGATTTTCGGTTCTGTAAGCTACCAGCCCCAGCATTTT. The chain has TRBV19 and TRBJ1-5; D not resolved. The CDR3 runs 17 residues. Between the trimmed V and J ends, which lost 8 bases and 7 bases, there was a span of 27 bases. Germline CDR1 is LNHDA and CDR2 is SQIVND (reference sequence). The whole variable domain, filled in from reference TRBV19 and TRBJ1-5, reads DGGITQSPKYLFRKEGQNVTLSCEQNLNHDAMYWYRQDPGQGLRLIYYSQIVNDFQKGDIAEGYSVSREKKESFPLTVTSAQKNPTAFYLCASGGIFGSVSYQPQHFGDGTRLSIL.

V gene TRBV6-2 or TRBV6-3 combines with J gene TRBJ2-7; 7 bases map to TRBD2. The V segment lost 6 bases and the J segment 3 bases; nucleotides outside the gene matches: 8. The CDR3 contains 14 residues. CDR1 is MNHEY and CDR2 is SVGEGT in the germline V gene. The CDR3 region is CASSSGGSDYEQYF. As DNA, the CDR3 is TGTGCCAGCAGCAGTGGCGGGAGTGACTACGAGCAGTACTTC.